This TCR beta chain comes out of a study of OX40 agonist ivuxolimab in advanced cancers. Sequencing used immunoSEQ multiplex PCR; TCRdb keeps in-frame clones, though not all of them. In the table there are 65,000 to 100,000 clones, around four fifths of which are singletons. This clone was seen a few times. This CDR3 is built from 15 residues. Trimming stripped 0 bases from V and 1 base from J, with 9 bases between. The V gene's germline CDR1 is MGHDK and CDR2 SYGVNS. This clonotype was sampled from an adult with an advanced solid tumor such as melanoma, head and neck, liver or kidney cancer. The source material was CD4+ or CD8+ T cells sorted from blood, sampled in a trial of the OX40 agonist ivuxolimab. This chain connects TRBV25-1 to TRBJ2-5, with D tentatively TRBD1 (5 bases). The CDR3 sequence is CASSEYKGRQETQYF. The CDR3 DNA follows: TGTGCCAGCAGTGAATACAAGGGGCGCCAAGAGACCCAGTACTTC.